This TCR beta chain is from a study of CD8+ T cells in alopecia areata. Extracted RNA was reverse transcribed into cDNA, the sequencing template. TCRdb's copy holds only in-frame clones and misses some; the assay was immunoSEQ multiplex PCR. The table records 110,000 or so clones, about two fifths of them present only once. Germline V gene data show CDR1 as SGHRS and CDR2 as YFSETQ. V was shortened by 4 bases and J by 10 bases, with 20 bases between the two germline ends. There are 14 residues in the CDR3. Alopecia areata patients gave lesional scalp punch biopsies and peripheral blood samples. Material: CD4+ T cells sorted from blood. The rearrangement joins TRBV5-1 to TRBJ1-1; D is unresolved. The TCR comes from a human donor with alopecia areata. In DNA, the CDR3 is TGCGCCAGCAGCCCGGACCCCCAGCCCAGCCCAGCTTTCTTT. Protein: CASSPDPQPSPAFF.